This TCR beta chain appears in the sequencing data of a study of human T cells and chemical hapten exposure. Study background: Patients had diphenylcyclopropenone applied to the scalp weekly throughout the roughly 25-week study. Each patch test put 0.01% DPC on the upper back, and results were read at 6 days.

Attachment of unique molecular identifiers to individual cDNA molecules was performed in the library. TCRdb reprocessed the RACE reads via MiXCR and lists one record per CDR3 protein. This table holds about 190,000 distinct CDR3 sequences, around 25% found once. Time point in this sample: patch test 3, about 24 weeks after DPC sensitization. Treatment indicated: therapeutic diphenylcyclopropenone sensitization with weekly scalp DPC. Germline CDR1 ENHRY, CDR2 SYGVKD. This CDR3 is built from 15 residues. V lost 3 bases, J lost 0 bases, and 2 bases stayed unmatched. This chain links TRBV10-3 with TRBJ2-3; 8 nucleotides align to TRBD1. The receptor comes from a woman aged 40 to 49 with alopecia areata. Some clones in this sample may be carry-over from other donors' samples. The sequences come from whole blood, collected in connection with sensitization to the hapten diphenylcyclopropenone (DPC). The DNA for the CDR3 is TGTGCCATCAGTGATCGACAGGGGAGCACAGATACGCAGTATTTT. It yields the protein CAISDRQGSTDTQYF.